The rows below give T cell receptor beta chains drawn from one sample of a study of blood T cell repertoires in COVID-19. The repertoire was sequenced with immunoSEQ multiplex PCR; TCRdb's copy has only in-frame clones and lacks some. The table records 300,000 to 350,000 clones, roughly 89% of them present only once. The specimen was peripheral blood. Receptors were obtained from a woman aged 40 to 50 with COVID-19, enrolled during active disease. Both conserved end residues are part of each CDR3. A D gene is named only where the DNA matches it firmly. Clone size appears in some rows only: once, few, many, or a class for an expanded clone.

d_call j_call clone_size v_call cdr3_aa cdr3_nt
TRBD1 TRBJ2-3 - TRBV5-1 CASCRDRRTTDTQYF TGCGCCAGCTGCCGGGACAGGAGAACCACAGATACGCAGTATTTT
TRBD1 TRBJ2-7 - TRBV27 CASTPTGTEHEQYF TGTGCCAGCACCCCGACAGGGACCGAACACGAGCAGTACTTC
TRBD2 TRBJ2-3 - TRBV27 CASSLRSSGIYTQYF TGTGCCAGCAGCCTAAGGTCTAGCGGGATATATACGCAGTATTTT
- TRBJ1-4 - TRBV5-1 CASSTGHDPNEKLFF TGCGCCAGCAGCACCGGACACGACCCTAATGAAAAACTGTTTTTT
TRBD1 TRBJ2-1 - TRBV27 CASNRQGNEQFF TGTGCCAGCAATCGACAGGGGAACGAGCAGTTCTTC
- TRBJ2-5 - TRBV15 CATSRDSSGQETQYF TGTGCCACCAGCAGAGATTCAAGCGGCCAAGAGACCCAGTACTTC
- TRBJ1-6 few TRBV5-1 CASSRQAPVDSPLHF TGCGCCAGCAGTCGTCAGGCGCCCGTTGATTCACCCCTCCACTTT
- TRBJ2-1 - TRBV9 CASSGLGVYNEQFF TGTGCCAGCAGCGGTCTGGGAGTCTACAATGAGCAGTTCTTC
- TRBJ1-1 - TRBV28 CASRGWRANTEAFF TGTGCCAGCAGGGGGTGGCGGGCGAACACTGAAGCTTTCTTT
TRBD1 TRBJ1-2 - TRBV11-2 CASTGGGQGAHGYTF TGTGCCAGCACCGGAGGAGGGCAGGGGGCGCATGGCTACACCTTC
TRBD1 TRBJ2-7 - TRBV24-1 CATSTGTGGNEQYF TGTGCCACCTCCACCGGGACAGGGGGTAACGAGCAGTACTTC
TRBD1 TRBJ1-2 few TRBV7-2 CASSPYRGELANYGYTF TGTGCCAGCAGCCCCTACAGGGGAGAGCTAGCTAACTATGGCTACACCTTC
TRBD2 TRBJ2-7 once TRBV28 CASSSPRTSGTYEQYF TGTGCCAGCAGTTCTCCTCGGACTAGCGGGACCTACGAGCAGTACTTC
- TRBJ2-1 - TRBV6-1 CASLRGDEQFF TGTGCCAGCCTCCGAGGAGATGAGCAGTTCTTC
TRBD2 TRBJ2-2 - TRBV30 CAWSALRLAGANTGELFF TGTGCCTGGAGTGCCCTAAGACTAGCGGGCGCGAACACCGGGGAGCTGTTTTTT
TRBD2 TRBJ2-1 - TRBV27 CASKSYLGTSFNEQFF TGTGCCAGCAAATCCTACCTCGGGACTAGCTTCAATGAGCAGTTCTTC
- TRBJ2-1 few TRBV5-6 CASQTGNEQFF TGTGCCAGCCAGACGGGGAATGAGCAGTTCTTC
- TRBJ1-1 - TRBV11-3 CASSPRGTREAFF TGTGCCAGCAGCCCGCGGGGCACCCGCGAAGCTTTCTTT
TRBD1 TRBJ1-4 once TRBV5-1 CASRRTGREKLFF TGCGCCAGCCGTCGGACAGGGAGGGAAAAACTGTTTTTT
- TRBJ1-1 - TRBV5-1 CASSVQGPDTEAFF TGCGCCAGCAGCGTACAGGGACCGGACACTGAAGCTTTCTTT
- TRBJ2-5 - TRBV4-3 CASSQEGRVGETQYF TGCGCCAGCAGCCAAGAGGGCAGGGTCGGGGAGACCCAGTACTTC
TRBD1 TRBJ2-7 - TRBV27 CASSFQRQGHYEQYF TGTGCCAGCAGTTTTCAAAGACAGGGGCACTACGAGCAGTACTTC
- TRBJ1-3 - TRBV9 CASSAVRNTIYF TGTGCCAGCAGCGCCGTTCGGAACACCATATATTTT
TRBD1 TRBJ2-3 - TRBV19 CASTDRSTDTQYF TGTGCCAGCACGGACAGGAGCACAGATACGCAGTATTTT
TRBD2 TRBJ2-4 - TRBV6-2/TRBV6-3 CASSYSRRGGYQLAKNIQYF TGTGCCAGCAGTTACTCACGGCGGGGGGGCTACCAACTGGCCAAAAACATTCAGTACTTC
- TRBJ1-1 - TRBV5-3 CARQGNTEAFF TGTGCCAGACAGGGGAACACTGAAGCTTTCTTT
TRBD1 TRBJ2-3 once TRBV7-9 CASSSNPQGATDTQYF TGTGCCAGCAGCTCGAACCCCCAGGGGGCCACAGATACGCAGTATTTT
TRBD1 TRBJ1-1 - TRBV4-3 CASSQQTGGGTEAFF TGCGCCAGCAGCCAACAGACAGGGGGCGGCACTGAAGCTTTCTTT
- TRBJ1-3 - TRBV7-2 CASSVIGDSGNTIYF TGTGCCAGCAGCGTAATAGGGGACTCTGGAAACACCATATATTTT
- TRBJ2-7 - TRBV29-1 CSVRPGPSYEQYF TGCAGCGTGCGTCCAGGTCCCTCCTACGAGCAGTACTTC
- TRBJ2-2 - TRBV4-3 CASSQDSGVPGELFF TGCGCCAGCAGCCAAGATTCCGGGGTGCCCGGGGAGCTGTTTTTT
- TRBJ1-2 once TRBV28 CASSPTGQIDYGYTF TGTGCCAGCAGCCCGACCGGACAAATCGACTATGGCTACACCTTC
TRBD1 TRBJ1-1 once TRBV5-1 CASSPGQQNTEAFF TGCGCCAGCAGCCCGGGACAGCAGAACACTGAAGCTTTCTTT